Here is one T cell receptor beta chain with its context. Its antigen is undetermined. The data belong to a study of CD8+CD57+ T cells in acquired aplastic anemia. About the research overall: Healthy donors gave 10 million to 11 million reads on average for CD4+ cells.

Study-wide results and caveats: With respect to CD8+ Simpson's diversity, patients and controls did not differ significantly. Common to patients and controls were roughly 30 CD8+ CDR3 sequences.

Deletions cut 6 bases from V and 2 bases from J, with 13 bases between. The CDR3 is 16 residues long. Germline CDR1 KGHDR, CDR2 SFDVKD. Genomic DNA provided the template from which TCR beta VDJ and CDR3 profiles were obtained. Using its own MiXCR run on the reads, TCRdb lists one record per CDR3 protein. The sample has about 150,000 distinct CDR3 sequences, approximately 41% seen once. The chain recombines TRBV24-1 with TRBJ2-6; TRBD2 might be the D (5 bases). This TCR derives from a human donor in good health, serving as a control. Sequencing input: sorted CD4+, CD8+, or CD8+CD57+ T cells (not recorded which) from PBMCs. The CDR3, as DNA: TGTGCCACCAGTAGCGGTATATGTCCTGGGGCCAACGTCCTGACTTTC. This codes for CATSSGICPGANVLTF.